This record looks at one T cell receptor (beta chain) sequence and its context. Its matching antigen is unknown. Germline CDR1 MDHEN, CDR2 SYDVKM. This CDR3 has 16 amino acids. With V trimmed by 5 bases and J by 1 base, 8 bases remained unmatched. Produced via immunoSEQ multiplex PCR; TCRdb's table is partial and in-frame only. The top ten hold 1.5% to 2% of the sample, which has just under 65,000 clones, 90% seen once. This record comes from a study of graft-versus-host responses after intestinal transplantation. At the level of the study: Recipients got multivisceral, liver-intestinal, or isolated intestinal transplants. Recipients uniformly received anti-thymocyte globulin induction, followed by tacrolimus and steroids for roughly 3 years. Study results and caveats: Individuals who had graft-donor T cell macrochimerism had allografts that showed high graft-versus-host to host-versus-graft clonal ratios.

The TCR comes from a human donor who was the organ donor for an intestinal transplant. J is TRBJ2-3 and V is TRBV28; 8 positions agree with TRBD1. The specimen comprised unstimulated CD8+ T cells sorted from spleen or lymph node cells, sampled before transplant. The CDR3 loop is CASSRDRPWGTDTQYF. The DNA for the CDR3 is TGTGCCAGCAGTCGGGACAGGCCCTGGGGCACAGATACGCAGTATTTT. Together with reference TRBV28 and TRBJ2-3, the CDR3 gives the full variable domain: DVKVTQSSRYLVKRTGEKVFLECVQDMDHENMFWYRQDPGLGLRLIYFSYDVKMKEKGDIPEGYSVSREKKERFSLILESASTNQTSMYLCASSRDRPWGTDTQYFGPGTRLTVL.